The rows below give T cell receptor beta chains drawn from one sample of a study of post-analysis software for immune sequencing data. One entry per CDR3 protein results from TCRdb running MiXCR on the PCR reads. The repertoire holds roughly 580,000 distinct CDR3 sequences, 44% seen once, with about 1.8% in the top ten. The sample comprised blood. The receptors come from a girl aged 5-17 years with multiple sclerosis. CDR3s include the opening cysteine and the closing phenylalanine or tryptophan. The D gene is left open where the match is weak. Size is omitted from some rows. Given values are once, few, many or a class for expanded clones.

V gene	J gene	D gene	clone size	CDR3 DNA	CDR3 protein
TRBV11-3	TRBJ1-2	TRBD1	-	TGTGCCAGCAGCACTCGACAGGGGAATGGCTACACCTTC	CASSTRQGNGYTF
TRBV7-2	TRBJ1-2	-	-	TGTGCCAGCAGCTTAACGGGTTCCAAGGACTACACCTTC	CASSLTGSKDYTF
TRBV24-1	TRBJ2-3	TRBD2	-	TGTGCCACCAGTTCGCCGGGACTAGCGGGAGTCACAGATACGCAGTATTTT	CATSSPGLAGVTDTQYF
TRBV7-9	TRBJ1-5	TRBD1	-	TGTGTCAGCAGCTTCCAAACAGGGGGGAACAATCAGCCCCAGCATTTT	CVSSFQTGGNNQPQHF
TRBV27	TRBJ2-3	-	-	TGTGCCAGCAGTTCTGGGGCGCGGGGAGATACGCAGTATTTT	CASSSGARGDTQYF
TRBV12-3/TRBV12-4	TRBJ1-5	-	-	TGTGCCAGCAGTTTTGCAGAGCCCCAGCATTTT	CASSFAEPQHF
TRBV12-3/TRBV12-4	TRBJ2-1	TRBD2	few	TGTGCCAGCAGCAATCTTCTAGCGGGACTTTCCCATGAGCAGTTCTTC	CASSNLLAGLSHEQFF
TRBV4-1	TRBJ1-4	TRBD1	-	TGCGCCAGCAGCCAAGATGTGAGGACAGGGAGATTTGCAACTAATGAAAAACTGTTTTTT	CASSQDVRTGRFATNEKLFF
TRBV5-6	TRBJ2-7	TRBD1	-	TGTGCCAGCAGTCAAGGGACAGGGATCAACGAGCAGTACTTC	CASSQGTGINEQYF
TRBV7-9	TRBJ2-3	-	-	TGTGCCAGCAGCCCGGCTCTTACAGATACGCAGTATTTT	CASSPALTDTQYF
TRBV12-3/TRBV12-4	TRBJ2-3	-	-	TGTGCCAGCAGTTTGGACAGTGATACGCAGTATTTT	CASSLDSDTQYF
TRBV20-1	TRBJ2-3	TRBD2	-	TGCAGTCTTCCGGGGACTAGCTTAGATACGCAGTATTTT	CSLPGTSLDTQYF
TRBV24-1	TRBJ2-1	TRBD2	-	TGTGCCACCAGTGATTTGCGCCCCGGACTAGGCAATGAGCAGTTCTTC	CATSDLRPGLGNEQFF
TRBV6-1	TRBJ1-2	-	few	TGTGCCAGCAGTCAACGCGGTACACCGTGGCTTGATGGCTACACCTTC	CASSQRGTPWLDGYTF
TRBV3-1	TRBJ2-5	TRBD2	-	TGTGCCAGCAGCCATCCGAGACTAGCCCGAGAGACCCAGTACTTC	CASSHPRLARETQYF
TRBV10-3	TRBJ2-5	-	few	TGTGCCATCAGTGACTCGACAAGCGGACAAGAGACCCAGTACTTC	CAISDSTSGQETQYF
TRBV11-2	TRBJ2-1	-	-	TGTGCCAGCAGCATGGACTCTGATACGGGGTCCTACAATGAGCAGTTCTTC	CASSMDSDTGSYNEQFF
TRBV12-3/TRBV12-4	TRBJ2-5	TRBD1	few	TGTGCCAGCAGGACCAACCGACAGGGGGCCTGGGAGACCCAGTACTTC	CASRTNRQGAWETQYF
TRBV15	TRBJ2-5	-	few	TGTGCCACCAGCAGAGACGGCTACAGGCTCCAAGAGACCCAGTACTTC	CATSRDGYRLQETQYF
TRBV19	TRBJ2-1	TRBD2	few	TGTGCCAGTAGCCCCGGGACTACTCTCAATGAGCAGTTCTTC	CASSPGTTLNEQFF
TRBV12-3/TRBV12-4	TRBJ1-4	-	-	TGTGCCAGCAGTTTCTGGAGAGGGGATGAAAAACTGTTTTTT	CASSFWRGDEKLFF
TRBV6-5	TRBJ2-5	TRBD2	-	TGTGCCAGCAGTTACGCTTTGACTAGCGGGAGTGGGGAGCAGTACTTC	CASSYALTSGSGEQYF
TRBV7-3	TRBJ2-3	-	-	TGTGCCAGCAGGCCCAGTACGACCCAGGCAGATACGCAGTATTTT	CASRPSTTQADTQYF
TRBV6-2/TRBV6-3	TRBJ1-5	TRBD1	-	TGTGCCAGCAGCCAACAGGGGTATCAGCCCCAGCATTTT	CASSQQGYQPQHF
TRBV12-5	TRBJ2-5	-	-	TGTGCTAGTGGTTTGCAGGGACTGAACCAAGAGACCCAGTACTTC	CASGLQGLNQETQYF
TRBV29-1	TRBJ2-5	TRBD2	-	TGCAGCGTTCATAGTGCGGGAGTGAAGGAGCAGTACTTC	CSVHSAGVKEQYF
TRBV7-2	TRBJ2-1	TRBD2	few	TGTGCCAGCAGGCCTAGCGGGGCAAGCTCCTACAATGAGCAGTTCTTC	CASRPSGASSYNEQFF
TRBV12-3/TRBV12-4	TRBJ2-3	-	-	TGTGCCAGCAGTTCGGCCCCCGATAGGCAGTATTTT	CASSSAPDRQYF
TRBV10-3	TRBJ2-2	-	-	TGTGCCACATATCCCGGGACCCTTCTTAACACCGGGGAGCTGTTTTTT	CATYPGTLLNTGELFF
TRBV4-1	TRBJ1-5	-	-	TGCGCCAGCAGCCAAGGCACATTGGTCGGGGGGCCAAATCAGCCCCAGCATTTT	CASSQGTLVGGPNQPQHF
TRBV5-1	TRBJ1-6	-	-	TGCGCCAGCAGCTTCTCTCCGGGGAATAATTCACCCCTCCACTTT	CASSFSPGNNSPLHF
TRBV27	TRBJ2-5	-	-	TGTGCCAGCAGTCGTCGGGGTCCGGGAGAGACCCAGTACTTC	CASSRRGPGETQYF
TRBV10-3	TRBJ1-1	-	once	TGTGCCGCCCGACCGCTTGAGGTCACTGAAGCTTTCTTT	CAARPLEVTEAFF
TRBV20-1	TRBJ2-1	TRBD2	-	TGCAGGGCTAGCGGGGGGGCAAATGAGCAGTTCTTC	CRASGGANEQFF
TRBV4-1	TRBJ2-5	-	-	TGCGCCAGCGGACTCACTAGTGCGGAGACCCAGTACTTC	CASGLTSAETQYF
TRBV20-1	TRBJ1-2	-	-	TGCAGTGCACACAGGGAGTGGGACACTAACTATGGCTACACCTTC	CSAHREWDTNYGYTF
TRBV10-3	TRBJ1-2	-	few	TGTGCCATCAGTGAGTCAGGACAGTTAAGCTACTATGGCTACACCTTC	CAISESGQLSYYGYTF
TRBV14	TRBJ1-6	-	-	TGTGCCAGCAGCCAAGATGTGGCCGATTCACCCCTCCACTTT	CASSQDVADSPLHF